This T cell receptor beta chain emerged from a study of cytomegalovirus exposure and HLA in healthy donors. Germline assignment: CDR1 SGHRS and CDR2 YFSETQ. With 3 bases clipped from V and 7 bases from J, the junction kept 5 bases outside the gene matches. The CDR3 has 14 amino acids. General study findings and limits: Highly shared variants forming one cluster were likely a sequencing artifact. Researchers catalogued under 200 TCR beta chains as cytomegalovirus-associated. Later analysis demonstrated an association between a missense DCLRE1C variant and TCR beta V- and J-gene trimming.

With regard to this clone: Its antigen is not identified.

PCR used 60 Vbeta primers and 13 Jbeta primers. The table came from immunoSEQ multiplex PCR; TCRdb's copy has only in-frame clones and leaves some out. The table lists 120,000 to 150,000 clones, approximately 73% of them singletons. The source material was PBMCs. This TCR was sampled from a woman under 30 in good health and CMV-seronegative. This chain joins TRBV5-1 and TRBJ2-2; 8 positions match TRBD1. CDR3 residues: CASSWTGRGGELFF. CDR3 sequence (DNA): TGCGCCAGCAGCTGGACAGGGCGGGGCGGGGAGCTGTTTTTT.